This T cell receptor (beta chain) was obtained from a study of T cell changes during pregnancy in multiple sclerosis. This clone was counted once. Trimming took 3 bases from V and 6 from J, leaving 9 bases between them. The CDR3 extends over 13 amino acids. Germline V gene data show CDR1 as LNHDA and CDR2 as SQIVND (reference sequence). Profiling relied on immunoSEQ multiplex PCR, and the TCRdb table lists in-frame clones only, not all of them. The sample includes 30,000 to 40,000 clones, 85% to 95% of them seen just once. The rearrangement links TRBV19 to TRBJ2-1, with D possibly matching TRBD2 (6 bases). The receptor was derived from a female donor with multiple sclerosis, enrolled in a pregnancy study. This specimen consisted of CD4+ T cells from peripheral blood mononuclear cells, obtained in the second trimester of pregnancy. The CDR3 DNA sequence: TGTGCCAGTAGTATCATCGGGGGCAATGAGCAGTTCTTC. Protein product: CASSIIGGNEQFF. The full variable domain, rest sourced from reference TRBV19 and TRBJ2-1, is DGGITQSPKYLFRKEGQNVTLSCEQNLNHDAMYWYRQDPGQGLRLIYYSQIVNDFQKGDIAEGYSVSREKKESFPLTVTSAQKNPTAFYLCASSIIGGNEQFFGPGTRLTVL.